These 9 T cell receptor beta chains were sequenced from one sample in a study of T cell changes during pregnancy in multiple sclerosis. Some clones are missing from TCRdb's copy, which holds only in-frame ones; the method was immunoSEQ multiplex PCR. The table shows roughly 62,000 clones, with 89% occurring only once. The specimen comprised peripheral blood, sampled in the first trimester of pregnancy. The receptors shown here come from a female donor with multiple sclerosis, enrolled in a pregnancy study.

This clone was seen a single time. The chain combines TRBV29-1 with TRBJ1-1; 8 bases match TRBD1. The trim removed 6 bases at V and 0 bases at J, leaving 6 bases unmatched. Germline CDR1 and CDR2: SQVTM and ANQGSEA. This CDR3 has 14 residues. The CDR3 spells CSVQQGGMNTEAFF. CDR3 nucleotide sequence: TGCAGCGTGCAACAGGGGGGCATGAACACTGAAGCTTTCTTT.

The rearrangement uses TRBV7-2 and TRBJ1-1; 7 positions agree with TRBD1. The length of the CDR3 is 14 residues. Germline CDR1 is SGHTA and CDR2 is FQGNSA. J was trimmed by 1 base and V by 2 bases; bases with no gene match: 1. CDR3 bases: TGTGCCAGCAGCTTACGGACAGGGAACACTGAAGCTTTCTTT. Its translation: CASSLRTGNTEAFF.

The chain employs TRBV2 and TRBJ1-2; maybe TRBD1 (5 bases). The length of the CDR3 is 17 residues. V was trimmed by 4 bases and J by 4 bases, leaving 22 bases between them. CDR1 SNHLY and CDR2 FYNNEI come from the germline V gene. The CDR3 bases are TGTGCCAGCAGTGCGGTATACTGGACACAACAGACCTATGGCTACACCTTC. Protein sequence: CASSAVYWTQQTYGYTF.

The chain is built from TRBV29-1 and TRBJ2-1; 9 bases line up with TRBD2. Looked up from germline, CDR1 is SQVTM and CDR2 is ANQGSEA. With V trimmed by 0 bases and J by 8 bases, 8 bases remained unmatched. The CDR3 runs to 15 residues. As DNA, the CDR3 is TGCAGCGTTGAAGATAGCAGCGGGGGGCCCCATGAGCAGTTCTTC. As protein: CSVEDSSGGPHEQFF.

This sequence joins TRBV5-1 and TRBJ1-4; 7 nucleotides match TRBD1. There are 18 residues in the CDR3. The germline gives CDR1 SGHRS, CDR2 YFSETQ. V lost 4 bases and J lost 4; bases outside the gene matches: 16. The CDR3 DNA follows: TGCGCCAGCAGCCCGCTTACAGGGGCCGGGGTTTTTAATGAAAAACTGTTTTTT. As protein: CASSPLTGAGVFNEKLFF.

V gene TRBV2 combines with J gene TRBJ2-7, with a possible D match to TRBD1 (5 bases). Germline V gives CDR1 SNHLY, CDR2 FYNNEI. The CDR3 loop spans 14 amino acids. The V end lost 4 bases, the J end lost 2 bases, and 12 bases lay between the germline ends. CDR3 nucleotide sequence: TGTGCCAGCAGTGTCATAGGGGTTGCCTACGAGCAGTACTTC. This codes for CASSVIGVAYEQYF.

The chain joins TRBV7-2 to TRBJ1-1; no clear D. Germline values: CDR1 SGHTA, CDR2 FQGNSA. V was trimmed by 0 bases and J by 11 bases, leaving 10 bases between them. This CDR3 is 12 amino acids long. CDR3: CASSLARGRAFF. DNA of the CDR3: TGTGCCAGCAGCTTAGCGAGAGGGCGGGCTTTCTTT.

Of note for this clone: An end of the junction does not agree with germline; a read error may underlie this. This chain links TRBV30 with TRBJ1-1, with TRBD1 as a possible D gene (6 bases). This CDR3 has 11 amino acids. Looked up from germline, CDR1 is GTSNPN and CDR2 is SVGIG (reference sequence). CDR3 coding DNA: TGTGTCTGGAGAGGGGGTAGGTGGGCTTTCTTT. It encodes CVWRGGRWAFF.

This clone was counted a single time. This chain uses TRBV10-2 with TRBJ1-1, with D unclear. Germline CDR1 reads WSHSY; CDR2 reads SAAADI. V was trimmed by 4 bases and J by 5 bases, leaving 14 bases between them. The CDR3 has 14 residues. The CDR3 loop is CASSVRGSVTEAFF. CDR3 DNA sequence: TGCGCCAGCAGTGTAAGAGGGTCGGTTACTGAAGCTTTCTTT.